What follows are 5 T cell receptor beta chains derived from one specimen sequenced in a study of identical twins. Using its own MiXCR run on the 5' RACE reads, TCRdb lists one record per CDR3 protein. The sample lists about 570,000 distinct CDR3 sequences, roughly 9.9% occurring once. The same data also contributed to another study, on yellow fever vaccine responses in identical twins.

Sequences were obtained from PBMCs. The receptors derive from a woman in her late teens or twenties in good health.

This clonotype was seen many times. The J gene is TRBJ2-2, the V gene TRBV5-1; TRBD1 might be the D (5 bases). Germline V gene sequence: CDR1 SGHRS, CDR2 YFSETQ. This CDR3 is 16 amino acids long. Between the trimmed V and J ends, which lost 0 bases and 0 bases, there was a span of 9 bases. The CDR3 DNA follows: TGCGCCAGCAGCTTGGAGCCACAGGCGAACACCGGGGAGCTGTTTTTT. As protein: CASSLEPQANTGELFF.

The genes are TRBV20-1 and TRBJ2-1, with D perhaps TRBD1 (5 bases). The CDR3 is made up of 14 amino acids. The germline V gene has CDR1 DFQATT and CDR2 SNEGSKA (reference sequence). With 3 bases removed from V and 1 base from J, the gap between germline ends came to 10 bases. In DNA form, the CDR3 reads TGCAGTGCTAGTCTGTCAGGGTCCTACAATGAGCAGTTCTTC. Protein: CSASLSGSYNEQFF.

This clonotype occurred many times. The chain carries TRBV11-2 and TRBJ2-1; D remains ambiguous. The V end lost 3 bases, the J end lost 5 bases, and 8 bases lay between the germline ends. This CDR3 is 13 amino acids long. Per germline, CDR1 SGHAT and CDR2 FQNNGV. The CDR3 nucleotides read TGTGCCAGCAGCTTCGGTCTGGACAATGAGCAGTTCTTC. This codes for CASSFGLDNEQFF.

This clonotype turned up a few times. V gene TRBV29-1 combines with J gene TRBJ2-7; TRBD1 matches at 10 bases. CDR1 is SQVTM and CDR2 is ANQGSEA in the germline V gene. The CDR3 extends over 13 amino acids. J gave up 6 bases and V 4 bases, and 6 bases lay outside the gene matches. The CDR3 nucleotides read TGCAGCGTTGTATCCAGGACAGGGGGCGAGCAGTACTTC. Translated: CSVVSRTGGEQYF.

This clonotype has more than one count but fewer than ten. The V gene is TRBV27, the J gene TRBJ2-2, with unresolved D. Trimming stripped 8 bases from V and 2 bases from J, with 9 bases between. CDR1 is MNHEY, CDR2 SMNVEV, per germline (reference sequence). This CDR3 is 13 amino acids long. The CDR3 loop is CASWPANTGELFF. In DNA, the CDR3 is TGTGCCAGCTGGCCAGCCAACACCGGGGAGCTGTTTTTT.